This T cell receptor (beta chain) was recovered during a study of blood T cell repertoires in COVID-19. Study-level background: Samples of COVID-19 (acute and convalescent) were obtained from the United States, Italy and Spain.

Patients from Seattle were sampled longitudinally, starting during active infection. The protocol was immunoSEQ multiplex PCR, while the TCRdb copy is restricted to in-frame clones and leaves out a portion. This table holds some 200,000 clones, less than 95% found once. The J segment lost 1 base and the V segment lost 3 bases, leaving 6 bases of the junction unmatched. The CDR3 totals 15 residues. The germline CDR1 and CDR2 sequences are DFQATT and SNEGSKA (reference sequence). This clone was seen just once. The V and J genes are TRBV20-1 and TRBJ2-4; 7 bases map to TRBD1. The clonotype originates from a man aged 25 to 40 with COVID-19, enrolled during active disease. Sequencing was performed on peripheral blood. The CDR3 is CSASRATGAKNIQYF. In DNA form, the CDR3 reads TGCAGTGCTAGTCGGGCGACAGGGGCCAAAAACATTCAGTACTTC.